A single sample is the source of the 12 T cell receptor beta chains below, sequenced in a study of Graves' ophthalmopathy and Graves' hyperthyroidism. The TCR beta CDR3 regions underwent amplification from RNA transcripts. Investigators did first-round RT-PCR with HTBI primers, then second-round multiplex PCR. Each CDR3 protein is one row after TCRdb ran MiXCR on the multiplex PCR reads. Here the sample spans some 250,000 distinct CDR3 sequences, about 46% being singletons. The sample taken for sequencing was peripheral blood. Every receptor here comes from an adult man with Graves' ophthalmopathy.

The chain joins TRBV5-1 to TRBJ1-1, with TRBD1 matching over 10 bases. The CDR3 runs 17 residues. CDR1 and CDR2 from the germline V gene are SGHRS and YFSETQ. Trimming cost V 3 bases and J 4 bases; bases outside gene matches: 12. The CDR3 nucleotides read TGCGCCAGCAGCTCCGGAGGGACAGGGGTTGGATTCACTGAAGCTTTCTTT. Translation gives CASSSGGTGVGFTEAFF. Together with reference TRBV5-1 and TRBJ1-1, the CDR3 gives the full variable domain: KAGVTQTPRYLIKTRGQQVTLSCSPISGHRSVSWYQQTPGQGLQFLFEYFSETQRNKGNFPGRFSGRQFSNSRSEMNVSTLELGDSALYLCASSSGGTGVGFTEAFFGQGTRLTVV.

V gene TRBV19 combines with J gene TRBJ1-5, with D uncertain. V was shortened by 3 bases and J by 7 bases, with 16 bases between the two germline ends. The CDR3 spans 15 residues. Germline V gives CDR1 LNHDA, CDR2 SQIVND (reference sequence). CDR3 nucleotides: TGTGCCAGTAGTATGTCGGTGGACTCAATACAGCCCCAGCATTTT. Its translation: CASSMSVDSIQPQHF.

This clonotype was detected only once. The chain joins TRBV5-1 to TRBJ2-2; 7 bases align to TRBD1. Germline CDR1 and CDR2: SGHRS and YFSETQ. This CDR3 contains 15 residues. The junction had 6 bases not matched to a gene; V was cut back by 3 bases and J by 4 bases. For the CDR3, the DNA is TGCGCCAGCAGCTCCGACAGGGTTACCACCGGGGAGCTGTTTTTT. This translates into CASSSDRVTTGELFF.

In its sample, this clonotype was seen many times. V is TRBV7-3 and J is TRBJ1-6; 7 nucleotides line up with TRBD1. V gave up 5 bases and J gave up 7 bases; unmatched junction bases: 5. The CDR3 sequence is 14 residues long. Germline V lookup: CDR1 SGHTA, CDR2 FQGTGA. The CDR3 DNA follows: TGTGCCAGCAGCGACAGGGAAAGGAATTCACCCCTCCACTTT. Its translation: CASSDRERNSPLHF.

In its sample, this clonotype was seen a few times. The chain employs TRBV11-2 and TRBJ1-2; 9 nucleotides agree with TRBD1. The CDR3 runs to 13 residues. The V gene's germline CDR1 is SGHAT and CDR2 FQNNGV. Germline trimming cut 5 bases from V and 8 bases from J; bases unmatched to any gene: 6. CDR3 protein: CASSADRGGGYTF. The CDR3 bases are TGTGCCAGCAGCGCGGACAGGGGAGGGGGCTACACCTTC.

The gene calls are TRBV7-9 and TRBJ1-1; no firm D call. The V end lost 5 bases, the J end lost 5 bases, and 9 bases lay between the germline ends. The CDR3 covers 12 residues. Germline V gene sequence: CDR1 SEHNR, CDR2 FQNEAQ (reference sequence). The CDR3 sequence is CASSGMGTEAFF. The DNA of the CDR3 is TGTGCCAGCAGCGGAATGGGTACTGAAGCTTTCTTT.

The rearrangement links TRBV15 to TRBJ2-7; 7 bases fit TRBD2. This CDR3 has 12 residues. Germline CDR1 reads LNHNV; CDR2 reads YYDKDF (reference sequence). V gave up 3 bases and J gave up 4 bases; unmatched junction bases: 0. CDR3 DNA: TGTGCCACCAGCAGGGGGGGGTACGAGCAGTACTTC. Translating it yields CATSRGGYEQYF. Full variable domain (missing parts from reference TRBV15 and TRBJ2-7): DAMVIQNPRYQVTQFGKPVTLSCSQTLNHNVMYWYQQKSSQAPKLLFHYYDKDFNNEADTPDNFQSRRPNTSFCFLDIRSPGLGDTAMYLCATSRGGYEQYFGPGTRLTVT.

Comments on this clonotype: The junction shows a germline mismatch at one end, possibly a read error. This rearrangement joins TRBV19 to TRBJ1-1, with a tentative D call TRBD1 (6 bases). The CDR3 covers 15 residues. The germline gives CDR1 LNHDA, CDR2 SQIVND (reference sequence). The CDR3 bases are TGTGCCAGTAGTATAGACACGGACAGCGGCTCTGAAGCTCTCTTT. Its protein is CASSIDTDSGSEALF.

This clonotype was seen ten or more times. V and J are TRBV7-9 and TRBJ2-5; D call uncertain. Trimming pared 1 base from V and 5 bases from J, leaving 8 bases between. The CDR3 length is 13 residues. Germline CDR1 reads SEHNR; CDR2 reads FQNEAQ (reference sequence). The DNA of the CDR3 is TGTGCCAGCAGCTTAGGTGCGGTGGAGACCCAGTACTTC. Amino acid sequence: CASSLGAVETQYF.

This clonotype occurred a few times. Here the CDR3 reads CASSISGGQAPNSPLHF. In DNA form, the CDR3 reads TGTGCCAGTAGTATCTCTGGGGGCCAAGCGCCAAATTCACCCCTCCACTTT. The chain uses TRBV19 and TRBJ1-6, with D tentatively TRBD1 (6 bases). Looked up from germline, CDR1 is LNHDA and CDR2 is SQIVND (reference sequence). Trimming pared 3 bases from V and 7 bases from J, leaving 19 bases between. CDR3 length: 17 amino acids. Drawing the rest from reference TRBV19 and TRBJ1-6, the complete variable domain is DGGITQSPKYLFRKEGQNVTLSCEQNLNHDAMYWYRQDPGQGLRLIYYSQIVNDFQKGDIAEGYSVSREKKESFPLTVTSAQKNPTAFYLCASSISGGQAPNSPLHFGNGTRLTVT.

V and J are TRBV5-1 and TRBJ1-4, with D perhaps TRBD1 (5 bases). Germline V CDR1 and CDR2: SGHRS, YFSETQ. V was clipped by 4 bases and J by 4 bases, with 8 bases between them. The CDR3 consists of 13 residues. DNA of the CDR3: TGCGCCAGCAGCGGGGGAGTTAATGAAAAACTGTTTTTT. It codes for CASSGGVNEKLFF.

This clonotype has only one observation. The chain uses TRBV7-9 and TRBJ2-2; 11 bases are a match to TRBD1. Germline V lookup: CDR1 SEHNR, CDR2 FQNEAQ (reference sequence). Trimming took 5 bases from V and 6 from J; bases not matched to a gene: 5. This CDR3 contains 15 residues. CDR3 residues: CASSPDRGLPGELFF. The CDR3 coding sequence is TGTGCCAGCAGCCCGGACAGGGGGCTTCCCGGGGAGCTGTTTTTT.